This entry lists 27 T cell receptor beta chains sequenced from one sample in a study of read filtering for tumor transcriptome and immune sequencing. Molecular barcoded adaptors covering alpha/delta and beta/gamma chains were used on around 400 ng RNA. Via MiXCR, TCRdb re-called the reads, giving one row per CDR3 protein. The sample holds around 58,000 distinct CDR3 sequences, about 15% seen once. Sequencing used a population of CD138-negative cells sorted from bone marrow. The receptors come from a donor at least 40 years old with multiple myeloma.

This clonotype was detected ten times or more. This chain connects TRBV20-1 to TRBJ2-3, with unresolved D. The germline V and J ends were trimmed by 2 bases and 2 bases, with 5 bases remaining between them. Germline loops: CDR1 DFQATT, CDR2 SNEGSKA (reference sequence). This CDR3 region has 12 residues. The CDR3: CSARSNTDTQYF. The CDR3 bases are TGCAGTGCTAGATCCAACACAGATACGCAGTATTTT.

Worth noting for this clonotype: A much more abundant neighbour one base away suggests this may be a read error. This rearrangement joins TRBV11-3 to TRBJ2-1; 7 nucleotides align to TRBD2. Germline trimming cut 7 bases from V and 12 bases from J; bases unmatched to any gene: 12. CDR3 length: 13 amino acids. Germline V gives CDR1 SGHNT, CDR2 YENEEA. CDR3 in DNA: TGTGCCAGCACCGTCAATGCGGGAGACGGGCAGTTCTTC. Encoded protein: CASTVNAGDGQFF.

This clonotype was counted many times. The chain recombines TRBV19 with TRBJ1-5; tentative D call: TRBD1 (6 bases). Germline V gene data show CDR1 as LNHDA and CDR2 as SQIVND (reference sequence). V shed 1 base and J shed 6 bases, with 13 bases lying between them. CDR3 size: 15 residues. The CDR3 region is CASSIGQGFGQPQHF. The CDR3 nucleotides read TGTGCCAGTAGTATAGGGCAGGGGTTCGGTCAGCCCCAGCATTTT. The full variable domain, completed using reference TRBV19 and TRBJ1-5, is DGGITQSPKYLFRKEGQNVTLSCEQNLNHDAMYWYRQDPGQGLRLIYYSQIVNDFQKGDIAEGYSVSREKKESFPLTVTSAQKNPTAFYLCASSIGQGFGQPQHFGDGTRLSIL.

Comments on this clonotype: A single base separates this from a much larger clone, so it may be a read error. The chain links TRBV20-1 to TRBJ2-1, with TRBD2 matching over 13 bases. In germline, CDR1 is DFQATT, CDR2 SNEGSKA (reference sequence). This CDR3 has 14 residues. V shed 6 bases, J shed 8 bases, and the junction held 7 bases outside the gene matches. The CDR3 sequence is CSATGLAGEYEQFF. In nucleotides, the CDR3 is TGCAGTGCCACAGGACTAGCGGGAGAGTATGAGCAGTTCTTC.

This clonotype has ten or more counts. This chain joins TRBV20-1 and TRBJ2-4; 9 nucleotides line up with TRBD2. Germline lookup yields CDR1 DFQATT and CDR2 SNEGSKA (reference sequence). The trim removed 2 bases at V and 4 bases at J, leaving 18 bases unmatched. The CDR3 covers 19 residues. Here the CDR3 DNA reads TGCAGTGCTAGACCATCAGGAGTAGCGGGAGCTCTCGCGAAAAACATTCAGTACTTC. It is translated as CSARPSGVAGALAKNIQYF.

This clonotype came up a few times. V gene TRBV9 combines with J gene TRBJ2-5; the match to TRBD2 covers 9 bases. The J segment lost 5 bases and the V segment lost 0 bases, leaving 8 bases of the junction unmatched. CDR1 is SGDLS, CDR2 YYNGEE, per germline. The CDR3 has 16 residues. The CDR3 loop is CASSVEVAGGSETQYF. DNA of the CDR3: TGTGCCAGCAGCGTAGAAGTTGCGGGAGGGAGCGAGACCCAGTACTTC.

In this sample, this clonotype turned up many times. The gene calls are TRBV6-5 and TRBJ1-3; maybe TRBD1 (6 bases). Between the trimmed V and J ends, which lost 5 bases and 0 bases, there was a span of 14 bases. This CDR3 is built from 16 residues. Germline lookup yields CDR1 MNHEY and CDR2 SVGAGI. The CDR3 region is CASSDPGQDSGNTIYF. The CDR3 bases are TGTGCCAGCAGTGATCCGGGACAAGACTCTGGAAACACCATATATTTT.

At least ten counts were recorded for this clonotype. For the CDR3, the DNA is TGCAGCGCCCAATCCGGGCCTACTGAAGCTTTCTTT. Protein: CSAQSGPTEAFF. The chain couples TRBV29-1 to TRBJ1-1, with D uncertain. CDR3 length: 12 residues. Trimming pared 7 bases from V and 5 bases from J, leaving 14 bases between. Germline V gene data show CDR1 as SQVTM and CDR2 as ANQGSEA.

In this sample, this clonotype turned up a few times. A much larger clone differs by one base, so this may be a read error. The chain has TRBV11-2 and TRBJ1-1, with 10 bases that match TRBD1. Looked up from germline, CDR1 is SGHAT and CDR2 is FQNNGV. The CDR3 is 17 residues long. The CDR3 spells CASSSRDRGFVNTEVFF. In DNA, the CDR3 is TGTGCCAGCAGCTCCCGGGACAGGGGTTTCGTGAACACTGAAGTTTTCTTT.

There are many counts of this clonotype. V is TRBV7-2 and J is TRBJ2-1; D remains unclear. The CDR3 is 15 residues long. V lost 2 bases to trimming and J lost 6 bases, with 14 bases between them. Germline CDR1 is SGHTA and CDR2 is FQGNSA. Here the CDR3 reads CASSLINPRSNEQFF. CDR3 in DNA: TGTGCCAGCAGCTTAATCAACCCTAGGTCCAATGAGCAGTTCTTC. Looking up the rest from reference TRBV7-2 and TRBJ2-1 gives the full variable domain: GAGVSQSPSNKVTEKGKDVELRCDPISGHTALYWYRQSLGQGLEFLIYFQGNSAPDKSGLPSDRFSAERTGGSVSTLTIQRTQQEDSAVYLCASSLINPRSNEQFFGPGTRLTVL.

In regard to this clonotype: A read error is possible here, since a much larger clone lies one base away. The chain recombines TRBV7-9 with TRBJ1-1; 7 nucleotides match TRBD1. This CDR3 has 12 amino acids. Germline-derived CDR1 and CDR2 are SEHNR and FQNEAQ (reference sequence). As DNA, the CDR3 is TGTGCCAGCAGCGCCGGGACAGCTGAAGCTTCCTTT. Translation: CASSAGTAEASF.

This clonotype showed up many times. J is TRBJ2-2 and V is TRBV29-1; no reliable D call. With 6 bases removed from V and 5 bases from J, the gap between germline ends came to 7 bases. The CDR3 sequence is 11 residues long. Germline CDR1 reads SQVTM; CDR2 reads ANQGSEA. CDR3 amino acids: CSVWGTGELFF. The CDR3 DNA reads TGCAGCGTCTGGGGAACCGGGGAGCTGTTTTTT.

This clonotype was observed many times. The chain couples TRBV18 to TRBJ2-3; D ambiguous. Germline lookup yields CDR1 KGHSH and CDR2 LQKENI. The CDR3 consists of 12 residues. Trimming removed 3 bases from V and 2 bases from J, with 3 bases in between. The CDR3 region has the DNA TGTGCCAGCTCACCTATCACAGATACGCAGTATTTT. Protein product: CASSPITDTQYF. Supplemented by reference TRBV18 and TRBJ2-3, the full variable domain reads NAGVMQNPRHLVRRRGQEARLRCSPMKGHSHVYWYRQLPEEGLKFMVYLQKENIIDESGMPKERFSAEFPKEGPSILRIQQVVRGDSAAYFCASSPITDTQYFGPGTRLTVL.

A few counts support this clonotype. The rearrangement links TRBV12-3 or TRBV12-4 to TRBJ2-1; perhaps TRBD1 as D (6 bases). V lost 5 bases to trimming and J lost 0 bases, with 23 bases between them. The CDR3 runs 19 residues. Here the CDR3 DNA reads TGTGCCAGCAGTCGTACAGGGACCACTACTACAAGCTCCTACAATGAGCAGTTCTTC. This gives the protein CASSRTGTTTTSSYNEQFF.

This rearrangement joins TRBV3-1 to TRBJ2-7; TRBD2 matches 8 bases. This CDR3 comprises 15 residues. With V trimmed by 3 bases and J by 4 bases, 8 bases remained unmatched. Germline V gene sequence: CDR1 LGHDT, CDR2 YNNKEL (reference sequence). Here the CDR3 DNA reads TGTGCCAGCAGCCACAAGGGCCTAGCGGGTTACGAGCAGTACTTC. Its protein is CASSHKGLAGYEQYF.

This clonotype was counted at least ten times. The genes are TRBV24-1 and TRBJ2-5, with TRBD2 matching 13 bases. CDR1 is KGHDR and CDR2 is SFDVKD in the germline V gene. The CDR3 covers 14 residues. Trimming removed 4 bases from V and 5 bases from J; junction bases left unmatched: 0. This CDR3 reads CATSEGLAGETQYF. Written as DNA, the CDR3 is TGTGCCACCAGTGAGGGACTAGCGGGGGAGACCCAGTACTTC.

This clonotype was found many times. The J gene is TRBJ2-1, the V gene TRBV24-1; TRBD1 matches 8 bases. The CDR3 runs 14 residues. CDR1 is KGHDR and CDR2 is SFDVKD in the germline V gene. The J segment lost 8 bases and the V segment lost 3 bases, leaving 5 bases of the junction unmatched. The CDR3 region has the DNA TGTGCCACCAGTGATGTGCAGGGGGCGGATGAGCAGTTCTTC. This gives the protein CATSDVQGADEQFF.

This clonotype has ten or more counts. CDR3 DNA sequence: TGCGCCAGCAGCCAGTCGACTTACCATAATTCACCCCTCCACTTT. It is translated as CASSQSTYHNSPLHF. The chain joins TRBV4-1 to TRBJ1-6, with D unclear. The CDR3 runs to 15 residues. Germline lookup yields CDR1 MGHRA and CDR2 YSYEKL. V lost 3 bases and J lost 5, with 11 bases in between.

This clonotype was observed many times. This chain connects TRBV20-1 to TRBJ2-2, with D uncertain. Germline V gene data show CDR1 as DFQATT and CDR2 as SNEGSKA (reference sequence). The CDR3 runs 13 residues. The germline V and J ends were trimmed by 6 bases and 1 base, with 9 bases remaining between them. CDR3 sequence: CSARFRNTGELFF. CDR3 bases: TGCAGTGCGAGGTTTAGGAACACCGGGGAGCTGTTTTTT.

This clonotype was recorded a few times. CDR3 in amino acids: CASSDDRGRVHTQYF. In nucleotides, the CDR3 is TGCGCCAGCAGCGATGACAGGGGACGCGTCCATACGCAGTATTTT. The V call is TRBV5-1, the J call TRBJ2-3, with 8 bases identical to TRBD1. CDR1 and CDR2 from the germline V gene are SGHRS and YFSETQ. J gave up 7 bases and V 4 bases, and 11 bases lay outside the gene matches. CDR3 size: 15 residues. Looking up the rest from reference TRBV5-1 and TRBJ2-3 gives the full variable domain: KAGVTQTPRYLIKTRGQQVTLSCSPISGHRSVSWYQQTPGQGLQFLFEYFSETQRNKGNFPGRFSGRQFSNSRSEMNVSTLELGDSALYLCASSDDRGRVHTQYFGPGTRLTVL.

This clonotype was observed many times. V usage is TRBV20-1 and J usage is TRBJ2-2; D not certain. Germline CDR1 is DFQATT and CDR2 is SNEGSKA (reference sequence). This CDR3 has 12 amino acids. With 2 bases removed from V and 6 bases from J, the gap between germline ends came to 7 bases. CDR3 in DNA: TGCAGTGCTAGATGGGATCCCGGGGAGCTGTTTTTT. The encoded protein is CSARWDPGELFF.

This clonotype showed up many times. The chain couples TRBV10-3 to TRBJ2-1; D perhaps matches TRBD2 (5 bases). The CDR3 sequence is 13 residues long. The germline gives CDR1 ENHRY, CDR2 SYGVKD. Between the trimmed V and J ends, which lost 6 bases and 3 bases, there was a span of 9 bases. CDR3 in DNA: TGTGCCATCAGCTGGGAGAGCTACAATGAGCAGTTCTTC. It translates to CAISWESYNEQFF.

On this clonotype itself: A far larger clone lies a single base away; this is likely a read error. This chain uses TRBV7-3 with TRBJ2-1; D is undetermined. The CDR3 is 14 residues long. In germline, CDR1 is SGHTA, CDR2 FQGTGA. V shed 2 bases and J shed 4 bases, with 9 bases lying between them. This chain's CDR3 is CASSLLVGYNEQFF. The CDR3 DNA follows: TGTGCCAGCAGCTTACTAGTGGGATACAATGAGCAGTTCTTC.

For this clonotype: A read error may explain this, as a much larger clone is one base away. This rearrangement joins TRBV4-1 to TRBJ2-7; 12 bases map to TRBD2. This CDR3 spans 17 amino acids. Germline assignment: CDR1 MGHRA and CDR2 YSYEKL. In DNA, the CDR3 is TGCGCCAGCAGCCAAGATAAAGCTAGCGGGAGGGCCTACAAGCAGTACTTC. It codes for CASSQDKASGRAYKQYF.

To note about this clonotype: A read error may be the cause here, since a much bigger clone is one base away. V and J are TRBV20-1 and TRBJ2-3; 7 bases match TRBD2. The CDR3 totals 15 residues. Germline CDR1 and CDR2: DFQATT and SNEGSKA (reference sequence). This CDR3 reads CCSGGGGSSTNTQYF. The DNA for the CDR3 is TGCTGCAGTGGGGGAGGCGGGAGTTCCACAAATACGCAGTATTTT.

This clonotype was detected ten times or more. This sequence joins TRBV6-5 and TRBJ1-1; no reliable D call. CDR1 is MNHEY and CDR2 is SVGAGI in the germline V gene. Trimming took off 8 bases at V and 7 bases at J, with 20 bases between the two ends. CDR3 length equals 14 residues. The CDR3 protein is CASARTFGLNEAFF. The DNA for the CDR3 is TGTGCCAGCGCAAGGACGTTCGGGCTTAATGAAGCTTTCTTT.

The chain uses TRBV12-3 or TRBV12-4 and TRBJ2-2, with D perhaps being TRBD1 or TRBD2 (5 bases each). The CDR3 is 16 residues long. The V end lost 6 bases, the J end lost 4 bases, and 18 bases lay between the germline ends. DNA of the CDR3: TGTGCCAGCAGGCCAAGCGGCCGGGGCGGCACCGGGGAGCTGTTTTTT. Translation: CASRPSGRGGTGELFF.